This is a list of T cell receptor beta chains from one sample in a study of vaccination and CD4 T cells after COVID-19. These TCRs' antigens remain unknown. TCRdb processed the PCR reads anew with MiXCR; each CDR3 protein has one entry. Altogether 10,000 or so distinct CDR3 sequences are present, 34% being singletons, with the ten largest covering around 21%. Sequenced input: CD4+ T cells from blood, cultured in vitro. The source of these receptors is a human donor in good health. The CDR3 runs from the conserved cysteine through the conserved F or W. The D gene is left open where the match is weak. A row's size may be missing; if present it is once, few, many or a size class.

clone_size	j_call	d_call	v_call	cdr3_aa	cdr3_nt
NA	TRBJ2-1	NA	TRBV20-1	CSARDARFKEQFF	TGCAGTGCTAGAGATGCCCGGTTTAAGGAGCAGTTCTTC
medium-sized	TRBJ2-7	TRBD1	TRBV6-1	CASSARTGDHEQYF	TGTGCCAGCAGTGCAAGGACAGGGGACCACGAGCAGTACTTC
few	TRBJ1-5	TRBD1	TRBV19	CASSVPTGGRHF	TGTGCCAGTAGTGTACCAACAGGGGGGAGGCATTTT
NA	TRBJ2-1	NA	TRBV24-1	CATSDSDGSSYNEQFF	TGTGCCACCAGTGACTCGGACGGGAGCTCCTACAATGAGCAGTTCTTC
few	TRBJ2-5	NA	TRBV6-2/TRBV6-3	CASSYVSPQETQYF	TGTGCCAGCAGTTACGTCTCGCCTCAAGAGACCCAGTACTTC
NA	TRBJ1-3	NA	TRBV6-1	CAGTRTSGNTIYF	TGTGCCGGAACGAGGACCTCTGGAAACACCATATATTTT
few	TRBJ2-7	NA	TRBV7-3	CASSLQPGLEQYF	TGTGCCAGCAGCTTACAGCCAGGTCTGGAGCAGTACTTC
few	TRBJ2-5	NA	TRBV12-3/TRBV12-4	CASSFVGSETQYF	TGTGCCAGCAGTTTTGTAGGAAGCGAGACCCAGTACTTC
few	TRBJ1-1	NA	TRBV7-2	CASSFPIYSAEAFF	TGTGCCAGCAGCTTCCCAATCTATTCCGCTGAAGCTTTCTTT
few	TRBJ1-2	NA	TRBV21-1	CASSKGGKPGYTF	TGTGCCAGCAGCAAAGGGGGTAAGCCTGGCTACACCTTC
NA	TRBJ2-5	TRBD2	TRBV12-3/TRBV12-4	CASSLSGVAETQYF	TGTGCCAGCAGTCTCAGCGGGGTGGCTGAGACCCAGTACTTC
NA	TRBJ1-1	NA	TRBV6-4	CASSQSGIAFF	TGTGCCAGCAGCCAATCCGGCATAGCTTTCTTT
NA	TRBJ1-1	NA	TRBV7-3	CASSLQPETEAFF	TGTGCCAGCAGCTTACAACCGGAGACAGAAGCTTTCTTT
NA	TRBJ2-3	NA	TRBV7-2	CASSHPLLGPDLTDTQYF	TGTGCCAGCAGCCACCCCCTCTTGGGGCCAGACCTCACAGATACGCAGTATTTT
few	TRBJ1-6	TRBD1	TRBV6-5	CASSYSQGAGSPLHF	TGTGCCAGCAGTTACTCTCAGGGGGCAGGTTCACCCCTCCACTTT
NA	TRBJ2-1	TRBD2	TRBV7-9	CASSLDIPQIILAGDYNEQFF	TGTGCCAGCAGCTTAGATATCCCACAGATAATCCTAGCGGGAGACTACAATGAGCAGTTCTTC
few	TRBJ2-5	NA	TRBV15	CATSRAQGRGQETQYF	TGTGCCACCAGCAGAGCCCAGGGTAGGGGGCAAGAGACCCAGTACTTC
NA	TRBJ1-1	NA	TRBV2	CASIEQGPGTEAFF	TGTGCCAGCATTGAACAGGGCCCGGGCACTGAAGCTTTCTTT
hyperexpanded	TRBJ2-1	NA	TRBV20-1	CSAREKGRSGGYNEQFF	TGCAGTGCTAGAGAAAAGGGTCGAAGTGGGGGATACAATGAGCAGTTCTTC
NA	TRBJ1-2	TRBD1	TRBV4-3	CASSLGQVSYGYTF	TGCGCCAGCAGCCTAGGACAGGTCTCCTATGGCTACACCTTC
few	TRBJ2-1	NA	TRBV24-1	CATSARDEQFF	TGTGCCACCAGTGCCAGGGATGAGCAGTTCTTC
few	TRBJ2-7	TRBD1	TRBV6-2/TRBV6-3	CASSSRGTGKKAYEQYF	TGTGCCAGCAGTTCCCGCGGGACAGGGAAGAAGGCCTACGAGCAGTACTTC
few	TRBJ1-1	TRBD1	TRBV20-1	CSAPDRGRTTEAFF	TGCAGTGCTCCCGACAGGGGGCGGACCACTGAAGCTTTCTTT
NA	TRBJ2-3	NA	TRBV7-2	CASSLDRVNSDTQYF	TGTGCCAGCAGCTTAGACAGGGTTAATTCAGATACGCAGTATTTT
medium-sized	TRBJ1-1	NA	TRBV12-3/TRBV12-4	CASRLTGYMNTEAFF	TGTGCCAGCAGGCTGACAGGTTACATGAACACTGAAGCTTTCTTT
NA	TRBJ2-1	NA	TRBV6-1	CASSEGAYGAGYNEQFF	TGTGCCAGCAGTGAAGGCGCATACGGTGCAGGATACAATGAGCAGTTCTTC
NA	TRBJ2-7	TRBD1	TRBV6-2/TRBV6-3	CAVRGQGLYEQYF	TGTGCCGTTAGGGGACAGGGCCTCTACGAGCAGTACTTC
NA	TRBJ2-1	NA	TRBV5-1	CASSLAGQRSSYNEQFF	TGCGCCAGCAGCTTGGCCGGGCAGCGCAGCTCCTACAATGAGCAGTTCTTC
NA	TRBJ1-1	NA	TRBV19	CASSIGWQGMTEAFF	TGTGCCAGTAGTATCGGGTGGCAGGGAATGACTGAAGCTTTCTTT
once	TRBJ2-2	TRBD1	TRBV2	CASLRTGVGGELFF	TGTGCCAGCCTAAGGACAGGGGTAGGCGGGGAGCTGTTTTTT
few	TRBJ2-1	TRBD2	TRBV20-1	CSASTLWGAGGGHEQFF	TGCAGTGCTAGTACCCTCTGGGGAGCGGGAGGGGGGCATGAGCAGTTCTTC
NA	TRBJ2-7	TRBD1	TRBV7-2	CASSSRTGFREQYF	TGTGCCAGCAGCTCCCGGACAGGGTTTCGCGAGCAGTACTTC
few	TRBJ2-3	NA	TRBV20-1	CSVPPPTAVDTQYF	TGCAGTGTCCCGCCCCCAACTGCTGTAGATACGCAGTATTTT
NA	TRBJ2-7	TRBD1	TRBV28	CASIPTGSYEQYF	TGTGCCAGCATTCCGACAGGGAGCTACGAGCAGTACTTC
NA	TRBJ1-2	TRBD1	TRBV6-1	CASRRGQGGYGYTF	TGTGCCAGCAGAAGAGGACAGGGGGGATATGGCTACACCTTC
few	TRBJ2-1	NA	TRBV20-1	CSAHGLAEGNEQFF	TGCAGTGCCCACGGGTTAGCGGAGGGGAATGAGCAGTTCTTC
NA	TRBJ1-4	TRBD1	TRBV28	CASSSPFQGEDEKLFF	TGTGCCAGCAGTTCACCCTTCCAGGGGGAGGATGAAAAACTGTTTTTT
NA	TRBJ1-2	TRBD1	TRBV7-2	CASSAMGQGFGGYGYTF	TGTGCCAGCAGCGCCATGGGACAGGGTTTTGGAGGCTATGGCTACACCTTC
NA	TRBJ2-1	NA	TRBV24-1	CATSEWTARGNEQFF	TGTGCCACCAGTGAGTGGACAGCTCGGGGCAATGAGCAGTTCTTC
NA	TRBJ2-7	NA	TRBV24-1	CATSDLSRGSEQYF	TGTGCCACCAGTGATTTGTCAAGGGGTTCCGAGCAGTACTTC
NA	TRBJ1-6	NA	TRBV7-2	CASSQINRNSPHHF	TGTGCCAGCAGCCAGATCAATAGGAATTCACCCCACCACTTT
NA	TRBJ2-7	TRBD1	TRBV20-1	CSAIQGVHEQYF	TGCAGTGCTATACAGGGGGTACACGAGCAGTACTTC
NA	TRBJ1-1	NA	TRBV4-1	CASSQEYGRSGNTEAFF	TGCGCCAGCAGCCAAGAGTACGGCCGGTCAGGGAACACTGAAGCTTTCTTT
NA	TRBJ2-3	TRBD2	TRBV4-2	CASSPGSPGLAQTDTQYF	TGTGCCAGCAGCCCCGGAAGCCCGGGACTAGCGCAAACAGATACGCAGTATTTT
NA	TRBJ2-2	TRBD1	TRBV19	CASSTRDRGTGELFF	TGTGCCAGTAGTACCCGGGACAGGGGGACCGGGGAGCTGTTTTTT
few	TRBJ1-1	TRBD1	TRBV20-1	CSAWTGSGTEAFF	TGCAGTGCTTGGACAGGGAGTGGCACTGAAGCTTTCTTT
few	TRBJ1-1	NA	TRBV20-1	CSAREQGGSMNTEAFF	TGCAGTGCTAGAGAGCAGGGTGGGAGCATGAACACTGAAGCTTTCTTT
few	TRBJ2-1	TRBD1	TRBV7-3	CASSKDRGGYEQFF	TGTGCCAGCAGCAAGGACAGGGGAGGGTATGAGCAGTTCTTC
NA	TRBJ2-2	TRBD1	TRBV6-1	CASKQGRSTGELFF	TGTGCCAGCAAACAGGGGCGATCCACCGGGGAGCTGTTTTTT
NA	TRBJ2-5	TRBD1	TRBV20-1	CSAKTGGQETQYF	TGCAGTGCTAAGACAGGGGGGCAAGAGACCCAGTACTTC
few	TRBJ1-2	NA	TRBV10-3	CAIGRAGDYGYTF	TGTGCCATCGGTCGGGCGGGGGACTATGGCTACACCTTC
NA	TRBJ1-5	NA	TRBV28	CASSSPRGVSQPQHF	TGTGCCAGCAGTTCCCCCAGAGGGGTATCTCAGCCCCAGCATTTT
NA	TRBJ1-5	NA	TRBV27	CASSPQTGNPNQPQHF	TGTGCCAGCAGTCCCCAGACAGGTAACCCAAATCAGCCCCAGCATTTT
NA	TRBJ2-1	NA	TRBV3-1	CASSQGGPSYNEQFF	TGTGCCAGCAGCCAAGGGGGCCCATCCTACAATGAGCAGTTCTTC
few	TRBJ2-3	NA	TRBV27	CASSFGKGGYHTDTQYF	TGTGCCAGCAGTTTCGGCAAGGGGGGCTATCACACAGATACGCAGTATTTT
few	TRBJ2-5	NA	TRBV9	CASSVGMAGETQYF	TGTGCCAGCAGCGTAGGGATGGCTGGCGAGACCCAGTACTTC
NA	TRBJ2-7	TRBD2	TRBV11-3	CASSRGGEQYF	TGTGCCAGCAGCCGGGGGGGGGAGCAGTACTTC